The 12 T cell receptor beta chains given below trace back to one sample, sequenced in a study of blood T cells in healthy people across ages. Primers used in a second PCR of roughly 6 to 12 cycles were a sample-barcoded 5' primer and a J-beta primer mix. Using its own MiXCR run on the 5' RACE reads, TCRdb lists one record per CDR3 protein. The repertoire holds about 590,000 distinct CDR3 sequences, roughly 30% seen once, with 15% to 19% in the top ten. The sample was blood. Source of these receptors: a woman older than 75 in good health.

The table lists this clonotype with many counts. This sequence joins TRBV12-3 or TRBV12-4 and TRBJ2-5; the D is unclear. The CDR3 loop spans 13 amino acids. With 1 base removed from V and 4 bases from J, the gap between germline ends came to 7 bases. CDR3 coding DNA: TGTGCCAGCAGTTTAGGAACGGGAGAGACCCAGTACTTC. Its translation: CASSLGTGETQYF.

The V and J genes are TRBV10-3 and TRBJ1-4, with 7 bases lining up with TRBD1. This CDR3 has 17 amino acids. Germline assignment: CDR1 ENHRY and CDR2 SYGVKD. The ends lost 0 bases at V and 7 bases at J; junction bases unmatched: 11. In DNA form, the CDR3 reads TGTGCCATCAGTGAGTCTTTCCCGGGACAGCGTAGTGAAAAACTGTTTTTT. This translates into CAISESFPGQRSEKLFF.

This clonotype has at least ten counts. The chain employs TRBV27 and TRBJ2-3; TRBD2 agrees at 9 bases. Germline CDR1 reads MNHEY; CDR2 reads SMNVEV (reference sequence). With V trimmed by 5 bases and J by 4 bases, 10 bases remained unmatched. The CDR3 length is 16 residues. The CDR3 protein is CASSRTSAIAPDTQYF. CDR3 DNA sequence: TGTGCCAGCAGTCGGACTAGCGCTATTGCCCCAGATACGCAGTATTTT.

This clonotype turned up a few times. J is TRBJ1-4 and V is TRBV6-5; D uncertain. Germline CDR1 reads MNHEY; CDR2 reads SVGAGI. The CDR3 runs 14 residues. V lost 5 bases, J lost 1 base, and 8 bases lay in between. CDR3 sequence reads: CASSAGGTNEKLFF. CDR3 in DNA: TGTGCCAGCAGTGCCGGAGGAACTAATGAAAAACTGTTTTTT.

As for this clonotype: The conserved phenylalanine or tryptophan is not found at the CDR3 terminus, so this likely reflects a read error. This chain joins TRBV12-3 or TRBV12-4 and TRBJ2-3; D is undetermined. CDR3 length: 13 residues. The CDR3 bases are TGTGCCGGCAGTTTCGGCGGCACAGATACGCAGTATTTG. Amino acids: CAGSFGGTDTQYL.

Turning to this clonotype: This may be a read error, as it is one base from a much larger clone. This chain links TRBV11-2 with TRBJ1-2; possible D gene TRBD1, 5 bases. From germline, CDR1 is SGHAT and CDR2 FQNNGV. The CDR3 length is 14 residues. CDR3 sequence (DNA): TGTGCCGGCAGCACAGGACAAACACTCTATGGCTACACCTTC. Amino acid sequence: CAGSTGQTLYGYTF.

Turning to this clonotype: A single base separates this from a much larger clone, so it may be a read error. The rearrangement uses TRBV5-5 and TRBJ1-2, with 9 bases aligning to TRBD1. Germline CDR1 is SGHKS and CDR2 is YYEKEE (reference sequence). The CDR3 spans 14 residues. The CDR3 coding sequence is TGTGTCAGCAGCACCGGGACAGGGAGGTATGGCTACACCTTC. Translation: CVSSTGTGRYGYTF.

The rearrangement joins TRBV10-3 to TRBJ1-1, with 9 bases fitting TRBD1. The CDR3 has 15 residues. The V gene end was trimmed by 6 bases and the J gene end by 2 bases; junction bases not matched to a gene: 7. Germline V gene sequence: CDR1 ENHRY, CDR2 SYGVKD. CDR3 residues: CAIRRTGELNTEAFF. In DNA form, the CDR3 reads TGTGCCATCAGGAGGACAGGGGAGCTAAACACTGAAGCTTTCTTT.

V usage is TRBV27 and J usage is TRBJ2-1; the match to TRBD2 covers 16 bases. The CDR3 extends over 15 amino acids. Per germline, CDR1 MNHEY and CDR2 SMNVEV (reference sequence). Unmatched junction bases numbered 5, after V lost 6 bases and J lost 9 bases. CDR3: CASRGTSGGAGEQFF. CDR3 nucleotides: TGTGCCAGCAGGGGGACTAGCGGGGGGGCTGGTGAGCAGTTCTTC.

With respect to this clonotype: This may be a read error: a much more frequent sequence differs by one nucleotide. V gene TRBV5-4 combines with J gene TRBJ1-2, with 10 bases that match TRBD1. The germline V gene encodes CDR1 SGHNT and CDR2 YYREEE (reference sequence). This CDR3 has 13 residues. CDR3 bases: TGTGCCGGCAGGGACAGGGGCACCTATGGCTACACCTTC. Translation: CAGRDRGTYGYTF.

In this sample, this clonotype turned up many times. The chain recombines TRBV12-3 or TRBV12-4 with TRBJ1-5; D is unresolved. This CDR3 has 15 amino acids. V was trimmed by 6 bases and J by 6 bases, leaving 18 bases between them. The CDR3 DNA sequence: TGTGCCAGCAGCCCCGATTTCCAAGGTCCTCAGCCCCAGCATTTT. Encoded protein: CASSPDFQGPQPQHF.

This chain joins TRBV12-3 or TRBV12-4 and TRBJ2-3; perhaps D is TRBD1 or TRBD2 (6 bases each). The CDR3 loop spans 15 amino acids. Between the trimmed V and J ends, which lost 6 bases and 1 base, there was a span of 14 bases. CDR3 amino acids: CASSPEGGRTDTQYF. The CDR3 DNA follows: TGTGCCAGCAGCCCGGAGGGGGGCCGCACAGATACGCAGTATTTT.